This T cell receptor beta chain was recovered during a study of cytomegalovirus exposure and HLA in healthy donors. Study overall: Across 350 to 500 genotyped donors, just over 80% landed in the Caucasian-associated ancestry cluster.

Study results and caveats: Later analysis associated a missense DCLRE1C variant with TCR beta V- and J-gene trimming. Researchers left out some V segments, among them TRBV6-2 and TRBV6-3, as indistinguishable. Relative to equally common others, HLA-associated TCR beta chains showed greater clonal expansion in a later analysis.

As concerns this clone: Its antigen remains unknown.

This CDR3 contains 12 residues. The germline CDR1 and CDR2 sequences are WNHNN and SYGVQD (reference sequence). A multiplex PCR was run with 60 Vbeta primers and 13 Jbeta primers. The method was immunoSEQ multiplex PCR; TCRdb's version includes in-frame clones alone and lacks a portion of them. The table lists under 250,000 clones, roughly 83% of them singletons. This chain connects TRBV10-1 to TRBJ1-1; 8 nucleotides match TRBD1. The source material was PBMCs. This receptor was obtained from a boy aged 2 to 10 in good health and CMV-seronegative. This CDR3 is CASSQGGTEAFF. CDR3 nucleotide sequence: TGCGCTTCCTCACAGGGGGGCACTGAAGCTTTCTTT.